This T cell receptor beta chain was captured by sequencing in a study of T cell responses to AZD1222 COVID-19 vaccine. The method was immunoSEQ multiplex PCR; TCRdb's version includes in-frame clones alone and lacks a portion of them. The table includes around 130,000 clones, 80% to 95% detected once. The CDR3 sequence is 15 residues long. Trimming removed 1 base from V and 7 bases from J, with 16 bases in between. From germline, CDR1 is SGHNT and CDR2 YENEEA. Timing groups of about 4 and about 12 weeks for second doses were pooled. The TCR was taken from an adult who received the AZD1222 COVID-19 vaccine. The chain couples TRBV11-3 to TRBJ1-2; D not resolved. The sample in question was peripheral blood, obtained 28 days after the second AZD1222 dose. The CDR3 region is CASSLATGAPGGYTF. The DNA of the CDR3 is TGTGCCAGCAGCTTAGCCACTGGAGCCCCCGGTGGCTACACCTTC.